The 21 T cell receptor beta chains in this list originate from one sample, sequenced in a study of cytotoxic CD8 clonotypes in ibrutinib-treated CLL. Here immunoSEQ multiplex PCR was the method, and the copy in TCRdb shows in-frame clones only, minus some. The repertoire holds about 140,000 clones, more than 70% seen once, with approximately 7.6% in the top ten. The starting material was PBMCs, obtained after 36 months of ibrutinib treatment. Source of these receptors: a human donor with chronic lymphocytic leukemia.

This clone was seen repeatedly, ten times or more. This chain uses TRBV28 with TRBJ2-1; D remains ambiguous. The V gene's germline CDR1 is MDHEN and CDR2 SYDVKM. V was shortened by 6 bases and J by 7 bases, with 13 bases between the two germline ends. The CDR3 consists of 13 residues. The CDR3 sequence is CASREFRWNEQFF. For the CDR3, the DNA is TGTGCCAGCAGGGAGTTCCGATGGAATGAGCAGTTCTTC.

The J gene is TRBJ1-6, the V gene TRBV6-4; D is ambiguous. V was cut by 6 bases and J by 5 bases, with 14 bases left in between. CDR1 is MRHNA and CDR2 is SNTAGT in the germline V gene. This CDR3 comprises 15 residues. CDR3 loop: CASRGRAADNSPLHF. DNA for the CDR3: TGTGCCAGCAGGGGTCGGGCGGCCGATAATTCACCCCTCCACTTT.

The CDR3 DNA reads as TGTGCCAGCAGCCCCCTCGGGGTGAACACTGAAGCTTTCTTT. Its translation: CASSPLGVNTEAFF. This chain connects TRBV6-1 to TRBJ1-1; D remains ambiguous. Germline CDR1 MNHNS, CDR2 SASEGT. Trimming removed 6 bases at V and 0 bases at J, with 11 bases between. This CDR3 has 14 residues.

Of note for this clone: At the DNA level, this CDR3 is encoded by other sequences in the same sample as well. The rearrangement joins TRBV19 to TRBJ2-1; no definite D call. Germline CDR1 reads LNHDA; CDR2 reads SQIVND (reference sequence). The CDR3 runs 13 residues. The V and J ends lost 2 bases and 4 bases respectively, with 6 bases between them. CDR3 residues: CASSISSYNEQFF. CDR3 in DNA: TGTGCCAGTAGTATAAGCAGTTACAATGAGCAGTTCTTC.

The chain recombines TRBV4-1 with TRBJ2-3, with D unclear. The germline CDR1 and CDR2 sequences are MGHRA and YSYEKL. The CDR3 totals 14 residues. The V end was cut by 0 bases, the J end by 3 bases, with 7 bases between. DNA of the CDR3: TGCGCCAGCAGCCAAGAGGCCTTAACAGATACGCAGTATTTT. It is translated as CASSQEALTDTQYF.

V gene TRBV11-3 combines with J gene TRBJ1-1; 7 bases are shared with TRBD1. The junction had 5 bases not matched to a gene; V was cut back by 5 bases and J by 2 bases. Looked up from germline, CDR1 is SGHNT and CDR2 is YENEEA. CDR3 length: 14 amino acids. Here the CDR3 reads CASSPDRYNTEAFF. The CDR3 bases are TGTGCCAGCAGCCCGGACAGGTATAACACTGAAGCTTTCTTT.

This sequence joins TRBV5-1 and TRBJ2-7; D may be TRBD1 (7 bases). Trimming removed 4 bases at V and 3 bases at J, with 20 bases between. The germline V gene encodes CDR1 SGHRS and CDR2 YFSETQ. CDR3 length: 16 amino acids. The CDR3: CASSQGGRALIYEQYF. Written as DNA, the CDR3 is TGCGCCAGCAGCCAGGGGGGCAGGGCCCTGATCTACGAGCAGTACTTC.

The chain employs TRBV27 and TRBJ1-2; D might be TRBD1 (6 bases). V shed 1 base and J shed 3 bases, with 21 bases lying between them. The CDR3 spans 18 residues. The germline V gene has CDR1 MNHEY and CDR2 SMNVEV (reference sequence). CDR3 in DNA: TGTGCCAGCAGTTTATATTTTGGGGGCGACGATTATCACTATGGCTACACCTTC. Translated: CASSLYFGGDDYHYGYTF.

The CDR3 coding sequence is TGTGCCAGCAGCGTAGAGGATGGGGTCCACGAGCAGTACTTC. It translates to CASSVEDGVHEQYF. This chain uses TRBV9 with TRBJ2-7; D is undetermined. The V and J ends lost 0 bases and 5 bases respectively, with 12 bases between them. CDR1 and CDR2 (germline): SGDLS, YYNGEE. CDR3 size: 14 residues. The whole variable domain, remainder taken from reference TRBV9 and TRBJ2-7, is DSGVTQTPKHLITATGQRVTLRCSPRSGDLSVYWYQQSLDQGLQFLIQYYNGEERAKGNILERFSAQQFPDLHSELNLSSLELGDSALYFCASSVEDGVHEQYFGPGTRLTVT.

V is TRBV19 and J is TRBJ1-1; D possibly corresponds to TRBD1 (5 bases). The CDR3 contains 16 residues. The germline gives CDR1 LNHDA, CDR2 SQIVND (reference sequence). V was clipped by 8 bases and J by 4 bases, with 23 bases between them. For the CDR3, the DNA is TGTGCCAGTGGAAACCCAATGCGGGGCGCGGGCACTGAAGCTTTCTTT. Its translation is CASGNPMRGAGTEAFF.

This chain links TRBV28 with TRBJ2-7; D ambiguous. Trimming took off 1 base at V and 2 bases at J, with 12 bases between the two ends. The CDR3 runs to 15 residues. Germline CDR1 MDHEN, CDR2 SYDVKM. The CDR3 sequence: CASSLFRRTAYEQYF. The CDR3 DNA follows: TGTGCCAGCAGTTTATTCAGGCGAACTGCCTACGAGCAGTACTTC. The full variable domain, with the rest looked up from reference TRBV28 and TRBJ2-7, is DVKVTQSSRYLVKRTGEKVFLECVQDMDHENMFWYRQDPGLGLRLIYFSYDVKMKEKGDIPEGYSVSREKKERFSLILESASTNQTSMYLCASSLFRRTAYEQYFGPGTRLTVT.

V is TRBV30 and J is TRBJ2-7; tentative D call: TRBD2 (5 bases). V dropped 3 bases and J dropped 13 bases, with 22 bases sitting between them. The CDR3 is made up of 13 amino acids. Germline lookup yields CDR1 GTSNPN and CDR2 SVGIG (reference sequence). Here the CDR3 reads CAWSRRGQRPAYF. DNA of the CDR3: TGTGCCTGGAGCCGTCGGGGTCAGCGGCCCGCCTACTTC.

V is TRBV4-2 and J is TRBJ1-5; D is undetermined. V gave up 0 bases and J gave up 5 bases, with 8 bases separating them. The CDR3 length is 14 residues. Germline CDR1 and CDR2: LGHNA and YNFKEQ. The CDR3 sequence: CASSQEKGYQPQHF. The CDR3 nucleotides are TGTGCCAGCAGCCAAGAAAAAGGGTATCAGCCCCAGCATTTT.

CDR3 bases: TGTGCCAGCAGTCGGGGGACAGGGAGCTATGGCTACACCTTC. Translated: CASSRGTGSYGYTF. V is TRBV6-5 and J is TRBJ1-2, with 9 positions matching TRBD1. V was clipped by 5 bases and J by 4 bases; unmatched bases: 5. The V gene's germline CDR1 is MNHEY and CDR2 SVGAGI. This CDR3 has 14 amino acids.

The chain carries TRBV19 and TRBJ2-3; D unresolved. The germline gives CDR1 LNHDA, CDR2 SQIVND (reference sequence). V dropped 3 bases and J dropped 4 bases, with 5 bases sitting between them. The CDR3 spans 12 residues. CDR3 loop: CASSIWADTQYF. The DNA of the CDR3 is TGTGCCAGTAGTATTTGGGCAGATACGCAGTATTTT.

The rearrangement joins TRBV4-2 to TRBJ2-1, with TRBD2 identical over 9 bases. The CDR3 is 16 amino acids. Germline V lookup: CDR1 LGHNA, CDR2 YNFKEQ. J lost 6 bases, V lost 5 bases, and 11 bases had no gene match. The DNA of the CDR3 is TGTGCCAGCAGCTTAGCGCAGCGGGGGGTCGGCAATGAGCAGTTCTTC. Its translation is CASSLAQRGVGNEQFF.

This clone was counted a few times. This chain uses TRBV30 with TRBJ2-1; D is unclear. This CDR3 spans 14 amino acids. CDR1 and CDR2 from the germline V gene are GTSNPN and SVGIG (reference sequence). With 0 bases removed from V and 1 base from J, the gap between germline ends came to 7 bases. The chain's CDR3 is CAWSVGTSYNEQFF. In DNA form, the CDR3 reads TGTGCCTGGAGTGTGGGAACATCCTACAATGAGCAGTTCTTC.

V gene TRBV18 combines with J gene TRBJ2-3; D not certain. V lost 4 bases and J 4 bases, leaving 9 bases between the germline ends. The germline V gene encodes CDR1 KGHSH and CDR2 LQKENI. The CDR3 loop spans 13 amino acids. CDR3 coding DNA: TGTGCCAGCTCACTCATCCTGGCAGATACGCAGTATTTT. Protein product: CASSLILADTQYF.

The chain joins TRBV7-2 to TRBJ1-2; D unclear. Germline V lookup: CDR1 SGHTA, CDR2 FQGNSA. The CDR3 loop spans 17 amino acids. Between the trimmed V and J ends, which lost 5 bases and 0 bases, there was a span of 19 bases. The CDR3 here is CASSPTLPGRPNYGYTF. DNA of the CDR3: TGTGCCAGCAGCCCTACCCTCCCTGGCAGACCTAACTATGGCTACACCTTC.

V and J are TRBV28 and TRBJ1-1, with unresolved D. Trimming pared 3 bases from V and 4 bases from J, leaving 3 bases between. Germline CDR1 MDHEN, CDR2 SYDVKM. The CDR3 has 11 amino acids. CDR3 nucleotide sequence: TGTGCCAGCAGTTTGGGCACTGAAGCTTTCTTT. Protein product: CASSLGTEAFF.

V and J are TRBV11-2 and TRBJ2-1; 12 nucleotides agree with TRBD2. V dropped 4 bases and J dropped 4; count of bases not matched to a gene: 8. Germline V lookup: CDR1 SGHAT, CDR2 FQNNGV. CDR3 size: 17 residues. CDR3: CASSSTSGGAYYNEQFF. DNA for the CDR3: TGTGCCAGCAGCTCGACTAGCGGGGGCGCCTATTACAATGAGCAGTTCTTC.